Following are 27 T cell receptor beta chains from one sample sequenced in a study of STAT3 mutations in large granular lymphocyte leukemia. Overall study results and limits: Every T-LGLL patient had at least one immunodominant TCRbeta clonotype.

Their cognate antigens are unknown. Sequenced by immunoSEQ multiplex PCR; TCRdb stores in-frame clones only, minus some. This sample has 600 to 700 clones, with 32% found just once. The sequenced sample was peripheral blood mononuclear cells. Every receptor here comes from a male patient in his fifties with T-cell large granular lymphocyte leukemia. Some clones in this sample may be carry-over from other donors' samples.

This clone was counted between two and nine times. This sequence joins TRBV7-9 and TRBJ2-5, with D perhaps matching TRBD2 (6 bases). V was trimmed by 10 bases and J by 3 bases, leaving 12 bases between them. The CDR3 spans 12 residues. From germline, CDR1 is SEHNR and CDR2 FQNEAQ (reference sequence). In nucleotides, the CDR3 is TGTGCCACTAGGCGGGGAGAAGAGACCCAGTACTTC. Amino acids: CATRRGEETQYF. Looking up the rest from reference TRBV7-9 and TRBJ2-5 gives the full variable domain: DTGVSQNPRHKITKRGQNVTFRCDPISEHNRLYWYRQTLGQGPEFLTYFQNEAQLEKSRLLSDRFSAERPKGSFSTLEIQRTEQGDSAMYLCATRRGEETQYFGPGTRLLVL.

This clone was detected only a few times. The chain is built from TRBV23-1 and TRBJ2-6; D unresolved. TRBV23-1 is noted as an ORF with a role that remains uncertain. This CDR3 is built from 12 residues. V was clipped by 5 bases and J by 4 bases, with 3 bases between them. As DNA, the CDR3 is TGCGCCAGCAGTATCGGGGCCAACGTCCTGACTTTC. Its translation is CASSIGANVLTF.

There are a few counts of this clone. The genes are TRBV18 and TRBJ2-4; unclear D gene. V lost 3 bases, J lost 7 bases, and 13 bases lay in between. CDR1 and CDR2 (germline): KGHSH, LQKENI. This CDR3 contains 14 residues. The CDR3 bases are TGTGCCAGCTCACCGGCCCACCCTAACAACATTCAGTACTTC. This codes for CASSPAHPNNIQYF.

Sample share makes this clone large. The V and J genes are TRBV27 and TRBJ2-3, with D hard to call. CDR3 length: 13 amino acids. Germline V gene lookup returns CDR1 MNHEY and CDR2 SMNVEV (reference sequence). Deletions cut 5 bases from V and 5 bases from J, with 11 bases between. In nucleotides, the CDR3 is TGTGCCAGCAGTGCCACCTTGGAAGATACGCAGTATTTT. Translated, it gives CASSATLEDTQYF.

V gene TRBV5-4 combines with J gene TRBJ2-3; D is possibly TRBD1 (5 bases). The CDR3 runs to 13 residues. CDR1 and CDR2 from the germline V gene are SGHNT and YYREEE (reference sequence). Trimming took off 10 bases at V and 1 base at J, with 13 bases between the two ends. CDR3 DNA sequence: TGTGCCTGCCGTAGGGGTGGCACAGATACGCAGTATTTT. The encoded protein is CACRRGGTDTQYF.

By share of the sample, this clone is medium-sized. For the CDR3, the DNA is TGTGCCAGCAGTCGACCCGGGTACGAGCAGTACTTC. Its protein is CASSRPGYEQYF. The chain has TRBV27 and TRBJ2-7; D is unresolved. Germline V CDR1 and CDR2: MNHEY, SMNVEV (reference sequence). V was clipped by 5 bases and J by 4 bases, with 9 bases between them. This CDR3 comprises 12 residues.

This sequence joins TRBV27 and TRBJ2-7, with a tentative D call TRBD1 (6 bases). The CDR3 sequence is 14 residues long. CDR1 and CDR2 (germline): MNHEY, SMNVEV (reference sequence). V was cut by 5 bases and J by 3 bases, with 14 bases left in between. CDR3 nucleotide sequence: TGTGCCAGCAGTACTCGGGACAATAACTACGAGCAGTACTTC. It codes for CASSTRDNNYEQYF.

The chain combines TRBV28 with TRBJ2-2; TRBD1 might be the D (6 bases). V was trimmed by 6 bases and J by 7 bases, leaving 12 bases between them. This CDR3 has 13 residues. Germline V gene sequence: CDR1 MDHEN, CDR2 SYDVKM. The CDR3 region has the DNA TGTGCCAGCAGCTCGCGAGGGGGCGGGGAGCTGTTTTTT. This gives the protein CASSSRGGGELFF.

The rearrangement uses TRBV7-9 and TRBJ2-7; 8 bases fit TRBD1. Germline V gene lookup returns CDR1 SEHNR and CDR2 FQNEAQ (reference sequence). V gave up 5 bases and J gave up 0 bases; unmatched junction bases: 3. The CDR3 is 14 amino acids. The CDR3 DNA reads TGTGCCAGCAGCCCAACAGGGGGCTCCTACGAGCAGTACTTC. This encodes CASSPTGGSYEQYF.

This rearrangement joins TRBV9 to TRBJ2-7; 7 nucleotides agree with TRBD2. This CDR3 region has 16 residues. Unmatched junction bases numbered 8, after V lost 0 bases and J lost 2 bases. Germline V gives CDR1 SGDLS, CDR2 YYNGEE. The CDR3 DNA sequence: TGTGCCAGCAGCGTAGGAGTCAGGGAGGGTGCCTACGAGCAGTACTTC. Translated, it gives CASSVGVREGAYEQYF.

This clone was seen a few times. This chain uses TRBV27 with TRBJ2-4, with 9 bases matching TRBD2. The CDR3 consists of 13 residues. V trimming: 5 bases; J trimming: 8 bases; junction bases outside the gene matches: 4. CDR1 MNHEY and CDR2 SMNVEV come from the germline V gene (reference sequence). The DNA for the CDR3 is TGTGCCAGCAGTGGGACTAGCTTAGACATTCAGTACTTC. Translation: CASSGTSLDIQYF.

This chain links TRBV30 with TRBJ1-5, with 7 bases aligning to TRBD1. Looked up from germline, CDR1 is GTSNPN and CDR2 is SVGIG (reference sequence). CDR3 length: 15 residues. Trimming at V came to 0 bases and at J to 8 bases, leaving 10 bases not matched to a gene. The DNA for the CDR3 is TGTGCCTGGAGTGTACCTGGTAGGGGGCGCGAGCCCCAGCATTTT. It codes for CAWSVPGRGREPQHF.

This clone was counted only a few times. The chain combines TRBV30 with TRBJ2-5, with TRBD2 matching 10 bases. CDR1 GTSNPN and CDR2 SVGIG come from the germline V gene (reference sequence). The CDR3 is 11 amino acids. Trimming removed 3 bases from V and 9 bases from J; junction bases left unmatched: 1. The CDR3 DNA sequence: TGTGCCTGGAGGCTAGCGGGAGCCCAGTACTTC. Encoded protein: CAWRLAGAQYF. Together with reference TRBV30 and TRBJ2-5, the CDR3 gives the full variable domain: SQTIHQWPATLVQPVGSPLSLECTVEGTSNPNLYWYRQAAGRGLQLLFYSVGIGQISSEVPQNLSASRPQDRQFILSSKKLLLSDSGFYLCAWRLAGAQYFGPGTRLLVL.

The chain's CDR3 is CASSRERGETQYF. The CDR3 DNA follows: TGTGCCAGCAGCCGAGAGAGGGGAGAGACCCAGTACTTC. The chain recombines TRBV5-4 with TRBJ2-5; possibly TRBD1 or TRBD2 for D (5 bases each). Trimming stripped 4 bases from V and 4 bases from J, with 11 bases between. Germline assignment: CDR1 SGHNT and CDR2 YYREEE (reference sequence). The CDR3 has 13 amino acids.

This clone is large by share. J is TRBJ2-7 and V is TRBV7-8, with TRBD1 matching over 9 bases. Per the germline V gene, CDR1 is SGHVS and CDR2 is FQNEAQ. This CDR3 has 14 residues. J lost 3 bases, V lost 3 bases, and 3 bases had no gene match. The CDR3 coding sequence is TGTGCCAGCAGCTTGCCGGGACAGGGCTACGAGCAGTACTTC. Translation: CASSLPGQGYEQYF.

This clone was seen a few times. This chain connects TRBV5-1 to TRBJ2-3; either TRBD1 or TRBD2 may fit D (5 bases each). Trimming took 0 bases from V and 9 from J, leaving 11 bases between them. The length of the CDR3 is 13 residues. The germline CDR1 and CDR2 sequences are SGHRS and YFSETQ. The CDR3 loop reads CASSLVGRGTQYF. The CDR3 DNA sequence: TGCGCCAGCAGCTTGGTGGGCCGGGGCACGCAGTATTTT.

The genes are TRBV4-1 and TRBJ2-4; 7 positions agree with TRBD1. The CDR3 loop spans 19 amino acids. V lost 4 bases to trimming and J lost 2 bases; unmatched junction nucleotides: 17. Per germline, CDR1 MGHRA and CDR2 YSYEKL. Written as DNA, the CDR3 is TGCGCCAGCAGCCCCGACCGGGACAGCATTCCGTCTTCCAAAAACATTCAGTACTTC. Translated: CASSPDRDSIPSSKNIQYF.

In its sample, this clone ranks as large. This chain connects TRBV7-5 to TRBJ1-5. TRBV7-5 is assigned pseudogene status. The CDR3 loop spans 17 amino acids. The CDR3, as DNA: TGTGTCAGAAGCCGCAGCCCAGCGGTTCAAAGCAATCAGCCCCAGCATTTT. Protein sequence: CVRSRSPAVQSNQPQHF.

The rearrangement links TRBV30 to TRBJ2-7, with D uncertain. Per the germline V gene, CDR1 is GTSNPN and CDR2 is SVGIG (reference sequence). The V and J ends lost 3 bases and 5 bases respectively, with 14 bases between them. The CDR3 is made up of 13 amino acids. Here the CDR3 reads CAWRAPGVNEQYF. DNA of the CDR3: TGTGCCTGGAGGGCGCCCGGAGTAAACGAGCAGTACTTC.

In its sample, this clone is medium-sized (0.01 to 0.1%). The chain has TRBV6-6 and TRBJ1-1; 7 bases match TRBD1. Trimming took 7 bases from V and 0 from J; bases not matched to a gene: 5. The CDR3 loop spans 14 amino acids. Germline CDR1 and CDR2: MNHNY and SVGAGI (reference sequence). CDR3 in amino acids: CASTPTGLNTEAFF. The DNA of the CDR3 is TGTGCCAGCACCCCGACAGGGTTGAACACTGAAGCTTTCTTT.

This rearrangement joins TRBV5-6 to TRBJ2-5; TRBD1 matches at 7 bases. From germline, CDR1 is SGHDT and CDR2 YYEEEE. Germline trimming cut 4 bases from V and 5 bases from J; bases unmatched to any gene: 11. The length of the CDR3 is 15 residues. The CDR3 DNA sequence: TGTGCCAGCAGCGCGGAACAGGGGACCGGGGAGACCCAGTACTTC. Translated: CASSAEQGTGETQYF.

This chain links TRBV29-1 with TRBJ1-1, with a tentative D call TRBD1 (6 bases). Germline CDR1 reads SQVTM; CDR2 reads ANQGSEA. CDR3 length: 16 residues. Trimming removed 4 bases at V and 2 bases at J, with 20 bases between. This CDR3 is CSVGKDSPSFNTEAFF. CDR3 sequence (DNA): TGCAGCGTTGGAAAGGACAGCCCTTCTTTCAACACTGAAGCTTTCTTT.

J is TRBJ2-7 and V is TRBV9; 10 bases map to TRBD2. CDR1 and CDR2 from the germline V gene are SGDLS and YYNGEE. The CDR3 length is 15 residues. The trim removed 0 bases at V and 4 bases at J, leaving 4 bases unmatched. CDR3 loop: CASSVAAGGRYEQYF. Here the CDR3 DNA reads TGTGCCAGCAGCGTAGCAGCGGGAGGGCGGTACGAGCAGTACTTC. The whole variable domain, filled in from reference TRBV9 and TRBJ2-7, reads DSGVTQTPKHLITATGQRVTLRCSPRSGDLSVYWYQQSLDQGLQFLIQYYNGEERAKGNILERFSAQQFPDLHSELNLSSLELGDSALYFCASSVAAGGRYEQYFGPGTRLTVT.

The V call is TRBV27, the J call TRBJ2-7; TRBD2 is a possible D gene (6 bases). Trimming cost V 6 bases and J 3 bases, with 6 bases left between them. This CDR3 spans 11 amino acids. The germline V gene has CDR1 MNHEY and CDR2 SMNVEV (reference sequence). The CDR3 loop reads CASREGYEQYF. For the CDR3, the DNA is TGTGCCAGCAGGGAGGGCTACGAGCAGTACTTC.

This chain uses TRBV29-1 with TRBJ1-2, with D maybe TRBD1 (5 bases). CDR3 length: 12 residues. The V and J ends lost 4 bases and 2 bases respectively, with 8 bases between them. Germline lookup yields CDR1 SQVTM and CDR2 ANQGSEA. The CDR3 DNA follows: TGCAGCGTTGCCAGGGCGAACTATGGCTACACCTTC. Its protein is CSVARANYGYTF. The full variable domain, rest sourced from reference TRBV29-1 and TRBJ1-2, is SAVISQKPSRDICQRGTSLTIQCQVDSQVTMMFWYRQQPGQSLTLIATANQGSEATYESGFVIDKFPISRPNLTFSTLTVSNMSPEDSSIYLCSVARANYGYTFGSGTRLTVV.

The chain employs TRBV29-1 and TRBJ1-2; D gene ambiguous. CDR1 and CDR2 (germline): SQVTM, ANQGSEA. This CDR3 is built from 12 residues. Deletions cut 2 bases from V and 2 bases from J, with 6 bases between. CDR3 sequence reads: CSVESRNYGYTF. As DNA, the CDR3 is TGCAGCGTTGAATCCAGGAACTATGGCTACACCTTC.

This clone was seen more than once but under ten times. The V call is TRBV18, the J call TRBJ1-2, with D uncertain. This CDR3 is 14 amino acids long. CDR1 and CDR2 (germline): KGHSH, LQKENI. Trimming removed 0 bases at V and 3 bases at J, with 8 bases between. The CDR3 loop reads CASSPPSAYYGYTF. The CDR3, as DNA: TGTGCCAGCTCACCACCTTCAGCCTACTATGGCTACACCTTC.